This T cell receptor (beta chain) emerged from a study of blood T cell repertoires in COVID-19. Study-level information: The United States, Italy and Spain provided the acute and convalescent COVID-19 samples.

This CDR3 comprises 14 residues. Per the germline V gene, CDR1 is MNHEY and CDR2 is SMNVEV (reference sequence). V lost 5 bases and J lost 0, with 8 bases in between. How the authors handled the data: Using reference gene primer amplification, nucleated cell counts were estimated. Here immunoSEQ multiplex PCR was the method, and the copy in TCRdb shows in-frame clones only, minus some. For V, J and clone size, that table is used; D and trimming come from the DNA. The data show 100,000 or so clones, around 87% seen once. Sequenced sample: peripheral blood. The clonotype was recovered from a woman younger than 45 with acute or convalescent COVID-19. J is TRBJ1-3 and V is TRBV27; D unresolved. CDR3 sequence reads: CASSPGISGNTIYF. The CDR3 region has the DNA TGTGCCAGCAGTCCGGGGATCTCTGGAAACACCATATATTTT.